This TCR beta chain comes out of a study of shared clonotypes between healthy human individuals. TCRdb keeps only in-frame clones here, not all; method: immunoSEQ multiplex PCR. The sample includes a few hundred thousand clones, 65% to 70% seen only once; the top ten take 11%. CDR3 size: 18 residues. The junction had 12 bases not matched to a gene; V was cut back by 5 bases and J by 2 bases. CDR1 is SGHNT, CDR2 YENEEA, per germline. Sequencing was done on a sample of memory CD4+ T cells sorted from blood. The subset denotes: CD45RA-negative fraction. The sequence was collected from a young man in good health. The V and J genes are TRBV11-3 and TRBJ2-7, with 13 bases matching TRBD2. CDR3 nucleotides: TGTGCCAGCAGCCCCATCCAAAGGACTAGCGGGAGAACCTACGAGCAGTACTTC. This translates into CASSPIQRTSGRTYEQYF.